The 14 T cell receptor beta chains given below trace back to one sample, sequenced in a study of early T cells in non-severe SARS-CoV-2 infection. TCRdb independently ran MiXCR on the 5' RACE reads; one entry per CDR3 protein. The sample yields 35,000 to 45,000 distinct CDR3 sequences, about 6% seen once. The sequenced sample was whole blood, obtained at baseline. All receptors come from an adult who was a healthcare worker with PCR-confirmed SARS-CoV-2 infection or an uninfected control (not recorded which).

In its sample, this clonotype was seen many times. This chain uses TRBV29-1 with TRBJ2-1; no clear D. CDR3 length: 13 amino acids. Trimming cost V 6 bases and J 1 base, with 10 bases left between them. Per germline, CDR1 SQVTM and CDR2 ANQGSEA. This CDR3 reads CSVTRFSYNEQFF. The CDR3 DNA follows: TGCAGCGTCACCAGGTTTTCCTACAATGAGCAGTTCTTC.

This clonotype was detected only a few times. This chain connects TRBV24-1 to TRBJ2-5, with D possibly matching TRBD1 (6 bases). Germline values: CDR1 KGHDR, CDR2 SFDVKD. The CDR3 runs to 14 residues. Trimming cost V 5 bases and J 4 bases, with 13 bases left between them. The CDR3 reads CATSGAQGGETQYF. CDR3 nucleotides: TGTGCCACCAGTGGCGCACAGGGTGGAGAGACCCAGTACTTC.

Many counts were recorded for this clonotype. The genes are TRBV7-2 and TRBJ1-2; 7 bases align to TRBD1. Trimming at V came to 0 bases and at J to 3 bases, leaving 4 bases not matched to a gene. The CDR3 runs to 15 residues. Germline V gene lookup returns CDR1 SGHTA and CDR2 FQGNSA. The CDR3 nucleotides read TGTGCCAGCAGCTTAGCGCAGGGGGGACACTATGGCTACACCTTC. Translated, it gives CASSLAQGGHYGYTF.

This clonotype was detected many times. The chain links TRBV4-2 to TRBJ2-7, with TRBD2 identical over 10 bases. The length of the CDR3 is 18 residues. Losses at the gene ends were 0 bases for V and 2 bases for J; bases not matched to a gene: 10. The germline gives CDR1 LGHNA, CDR2 YNFKEQ. CDR3 bases: TGTGCCAGCAGCCAAGATAGCTTTAGACTAGCGGGTGCCTACGAGCAGTACTTC. This sequence encodes CASSQDSFRLAGAYEQYF.

The chain combines TRBV7-2 with TRBJ1-6; no clear D gene. Trimming cost V 2 bases and J 2 bases, with 10 bases left between them. Germline V CDR1 and CDR2: SGHTA, FQGNSA. The CDR3 loop spans 16 amino acids. CDR3 residues: CASSLSRQTYNSPLHF. CDR3 bases: TGTGCCAGCAGCTTAAGTCGCCAGACCTATAATTCACCCCTCCACTTT. Filled out from reference TRBV7-2 and TRBJ1-6, the complete variable domain reads GAGVSQSPSNKVTEKGKDVELRCDPISGHTALYWYRQSLGQGLEFLIYFQGNSAPDKSGLPSDRFSAERTGGSVSTLTIQRTQQEDSAVYLCASSLSRQTYNSPLHFGNGTRLTVT.

This clonotype was recorded a few times. CDR3 sequence: CASSFRTGNTGELFF. In DNA, the CDR3 is TGTGCCAGCAGTTTCCGGACGGGAAACACCGGGGAGCTGTTTTTT. This rearrangement joins TRBV12-3 or TRBV12-4 to TRBJ2-2; tentative D call: TRBD2 (5 bases). V lost 3 bases and J lost 2, with 10 bases in between. The CDR3 has 15 amino acids.

This clonotype was found many times. The genes are TRBV28 and TRBJ1-1; 8 bases are shared with TRBD1. CDR1 is MDHEN and CDR2 is SYDVKM in the germline V gene. The ends lost 2 bases at V and 6 bases at J; junction bases unmatched: 2. This CDR3 has 13 residues. Here the CDR3 DNA reads TGTGCCAGCAGTTTACCCAGGGGGCCTGAAGCTTTCTTT. Translation: CASSLPRGPEAFF.

At least ten counts were recorded for this clonotype. V gene TRBV28 combines with J gene TRBJ1-5, with D possibly being TRBD1 (5 bases). Germline lookup yields CDR1 MDHEN and CDR2 SYDVKM. Trimming took 3 bases from V and 0 from J, leaving 18 bases between them. The CDR3 runs 18 residues. The CDR3 sequence is CASSLFRVRVYSNQPQHF. The CDR3 region has the DNA TGTGCCAGCAGTTTGTTCAGGGTACGGGTTTATAGCAATCAGCCCCAGCATTTT. Together with reference TRBV28 and TRBJ1-5, the CDR3 gives the full variable domain: DVKVTQSSRYLVKRTGEKVFLECVQDMDHENMFWYRQDPGLGLRLIYFSYDVKMKEKGDIPEGYSVSREKKERFSLILESASTNQTSMYLCASSLFRVRVYSNQPQHFGDGTRLSIL.

This clonotype has ten or more counts. The V gene is TRBV20-1, the J gene TRBJ2-5, with 9 positions matching TRBD1. The germline V gene has CDR1 DFQATT and CDR2 SNEGSKA (reference sequence). Trimming took 0 bases from V and 1 from J; bases not matched to a gene: 12. The length of the CDR3 is 18 residues. The CDR3 sequence is CSARDPTGQGGFQETQYF. The DNA for the CDR3 is TGCAGTGCTAGAGATCCTACGGGACAGGGAGGGTTCCAAGAGACCCAGTACTTC.

This clonotype was recorded many times. This chain joins TRBV20-1 and TRBJ2-3; 7 bases match TRBD2. Germline V gene lookup returns CDR1 DFQATT and CDR2 SNEGSKA (reference sequence). CDR3 size: 15 residues. V was pared by 0 bases and J by 4 bases, with 7 bases of the junction left unmatched. The CDR3 DNA is TGCAGTGCTAGAGATAGGCTAGCGGTCGCAGATACGCAGTATTTT. This gives the protein CSARDRLAVADTQYF.

This clonotype was counted at least ten times. The genes are TRBV28 and TRBJ1-1, with D possibly TRBD1 on 5 matching bases. The CDR3 is made up of 15 amino acids. Trimming took 1 base from V and 5 from J, leaving 14 bases between them. Germline V gene data show CDR1 as MDHEN and CDR2 as SYDVKM. The CDR3 nucleotides read TGTGCCAGCAGTTTATCGGGACCTTTGCAGACTGAAGCTTTCTTT. Amino acid sequence: CASSLSGPLQTEAFF.

The V and J genes are TRBV25-1 and TRBJ1-4, with D possibly matching TRBD1 (5 bases). CDR1 is MGHDK and CDR2 is SYGVNS in the germline V gene. V gave up 7 bases and J gave up 8 bases, with 14 bases separating them. This CDR3 region has 13 residues. In DNA form, the CDR3 reads TGTGCCAGCAAGGGGACGACCGCGGAAAAACTGTTTTTT. It yields the protein CASKGTTAEKLFF.

This clonotype was picked up many times. V gene TRBV29-1 combines with J gene TRBJ1-1; 8 nucleotides match TRBD1. The CDR3 runs 13 residues. From germline, CDR1 is SQVTM and CDR2 ANQGSEA. With 5 bases clipped from V and 1 base from J, the junction kept 3 bases outside the gene matches. CDR3 sequence: CSVRTGPNTEAFF. The CDR3 DNA reads TGCAGCGTTAGGACAGGGCCGAACACTGAAGCTTTCTTT. Based on the CDR3 plus reference TRBV29-1 and TRBJ1-1, the full variable domain is SAVISQKPSRDICQRGTSLTIQCQVDSQVTMMFWYRQQPGQSLTLIATANQGSEATYESGFVIDKFPISRPNLTFSTLTVSNMSPEDSSIYLCSVRTGPNTEAFFGQGTRLTVV.

In this sample, this clonotype turned up many times. The chain joins TRBV5-4 to TRBJ1-6; TRBD1 matches 10 bases. Trimming cost V 4 bases and J 8 bases; bases outside gene matches: 6. CDR3 length: 15 residues. Germline V gene data show CDR1 as SGHNT and CDR2 as YYREEE (reference sequence). The CDR3 bases are TGTGCCAGCAGCACCAGACAGGGGGCAGATTCACCCCTCCACTTT. It is translated as CASSTRQGADSPLHF.